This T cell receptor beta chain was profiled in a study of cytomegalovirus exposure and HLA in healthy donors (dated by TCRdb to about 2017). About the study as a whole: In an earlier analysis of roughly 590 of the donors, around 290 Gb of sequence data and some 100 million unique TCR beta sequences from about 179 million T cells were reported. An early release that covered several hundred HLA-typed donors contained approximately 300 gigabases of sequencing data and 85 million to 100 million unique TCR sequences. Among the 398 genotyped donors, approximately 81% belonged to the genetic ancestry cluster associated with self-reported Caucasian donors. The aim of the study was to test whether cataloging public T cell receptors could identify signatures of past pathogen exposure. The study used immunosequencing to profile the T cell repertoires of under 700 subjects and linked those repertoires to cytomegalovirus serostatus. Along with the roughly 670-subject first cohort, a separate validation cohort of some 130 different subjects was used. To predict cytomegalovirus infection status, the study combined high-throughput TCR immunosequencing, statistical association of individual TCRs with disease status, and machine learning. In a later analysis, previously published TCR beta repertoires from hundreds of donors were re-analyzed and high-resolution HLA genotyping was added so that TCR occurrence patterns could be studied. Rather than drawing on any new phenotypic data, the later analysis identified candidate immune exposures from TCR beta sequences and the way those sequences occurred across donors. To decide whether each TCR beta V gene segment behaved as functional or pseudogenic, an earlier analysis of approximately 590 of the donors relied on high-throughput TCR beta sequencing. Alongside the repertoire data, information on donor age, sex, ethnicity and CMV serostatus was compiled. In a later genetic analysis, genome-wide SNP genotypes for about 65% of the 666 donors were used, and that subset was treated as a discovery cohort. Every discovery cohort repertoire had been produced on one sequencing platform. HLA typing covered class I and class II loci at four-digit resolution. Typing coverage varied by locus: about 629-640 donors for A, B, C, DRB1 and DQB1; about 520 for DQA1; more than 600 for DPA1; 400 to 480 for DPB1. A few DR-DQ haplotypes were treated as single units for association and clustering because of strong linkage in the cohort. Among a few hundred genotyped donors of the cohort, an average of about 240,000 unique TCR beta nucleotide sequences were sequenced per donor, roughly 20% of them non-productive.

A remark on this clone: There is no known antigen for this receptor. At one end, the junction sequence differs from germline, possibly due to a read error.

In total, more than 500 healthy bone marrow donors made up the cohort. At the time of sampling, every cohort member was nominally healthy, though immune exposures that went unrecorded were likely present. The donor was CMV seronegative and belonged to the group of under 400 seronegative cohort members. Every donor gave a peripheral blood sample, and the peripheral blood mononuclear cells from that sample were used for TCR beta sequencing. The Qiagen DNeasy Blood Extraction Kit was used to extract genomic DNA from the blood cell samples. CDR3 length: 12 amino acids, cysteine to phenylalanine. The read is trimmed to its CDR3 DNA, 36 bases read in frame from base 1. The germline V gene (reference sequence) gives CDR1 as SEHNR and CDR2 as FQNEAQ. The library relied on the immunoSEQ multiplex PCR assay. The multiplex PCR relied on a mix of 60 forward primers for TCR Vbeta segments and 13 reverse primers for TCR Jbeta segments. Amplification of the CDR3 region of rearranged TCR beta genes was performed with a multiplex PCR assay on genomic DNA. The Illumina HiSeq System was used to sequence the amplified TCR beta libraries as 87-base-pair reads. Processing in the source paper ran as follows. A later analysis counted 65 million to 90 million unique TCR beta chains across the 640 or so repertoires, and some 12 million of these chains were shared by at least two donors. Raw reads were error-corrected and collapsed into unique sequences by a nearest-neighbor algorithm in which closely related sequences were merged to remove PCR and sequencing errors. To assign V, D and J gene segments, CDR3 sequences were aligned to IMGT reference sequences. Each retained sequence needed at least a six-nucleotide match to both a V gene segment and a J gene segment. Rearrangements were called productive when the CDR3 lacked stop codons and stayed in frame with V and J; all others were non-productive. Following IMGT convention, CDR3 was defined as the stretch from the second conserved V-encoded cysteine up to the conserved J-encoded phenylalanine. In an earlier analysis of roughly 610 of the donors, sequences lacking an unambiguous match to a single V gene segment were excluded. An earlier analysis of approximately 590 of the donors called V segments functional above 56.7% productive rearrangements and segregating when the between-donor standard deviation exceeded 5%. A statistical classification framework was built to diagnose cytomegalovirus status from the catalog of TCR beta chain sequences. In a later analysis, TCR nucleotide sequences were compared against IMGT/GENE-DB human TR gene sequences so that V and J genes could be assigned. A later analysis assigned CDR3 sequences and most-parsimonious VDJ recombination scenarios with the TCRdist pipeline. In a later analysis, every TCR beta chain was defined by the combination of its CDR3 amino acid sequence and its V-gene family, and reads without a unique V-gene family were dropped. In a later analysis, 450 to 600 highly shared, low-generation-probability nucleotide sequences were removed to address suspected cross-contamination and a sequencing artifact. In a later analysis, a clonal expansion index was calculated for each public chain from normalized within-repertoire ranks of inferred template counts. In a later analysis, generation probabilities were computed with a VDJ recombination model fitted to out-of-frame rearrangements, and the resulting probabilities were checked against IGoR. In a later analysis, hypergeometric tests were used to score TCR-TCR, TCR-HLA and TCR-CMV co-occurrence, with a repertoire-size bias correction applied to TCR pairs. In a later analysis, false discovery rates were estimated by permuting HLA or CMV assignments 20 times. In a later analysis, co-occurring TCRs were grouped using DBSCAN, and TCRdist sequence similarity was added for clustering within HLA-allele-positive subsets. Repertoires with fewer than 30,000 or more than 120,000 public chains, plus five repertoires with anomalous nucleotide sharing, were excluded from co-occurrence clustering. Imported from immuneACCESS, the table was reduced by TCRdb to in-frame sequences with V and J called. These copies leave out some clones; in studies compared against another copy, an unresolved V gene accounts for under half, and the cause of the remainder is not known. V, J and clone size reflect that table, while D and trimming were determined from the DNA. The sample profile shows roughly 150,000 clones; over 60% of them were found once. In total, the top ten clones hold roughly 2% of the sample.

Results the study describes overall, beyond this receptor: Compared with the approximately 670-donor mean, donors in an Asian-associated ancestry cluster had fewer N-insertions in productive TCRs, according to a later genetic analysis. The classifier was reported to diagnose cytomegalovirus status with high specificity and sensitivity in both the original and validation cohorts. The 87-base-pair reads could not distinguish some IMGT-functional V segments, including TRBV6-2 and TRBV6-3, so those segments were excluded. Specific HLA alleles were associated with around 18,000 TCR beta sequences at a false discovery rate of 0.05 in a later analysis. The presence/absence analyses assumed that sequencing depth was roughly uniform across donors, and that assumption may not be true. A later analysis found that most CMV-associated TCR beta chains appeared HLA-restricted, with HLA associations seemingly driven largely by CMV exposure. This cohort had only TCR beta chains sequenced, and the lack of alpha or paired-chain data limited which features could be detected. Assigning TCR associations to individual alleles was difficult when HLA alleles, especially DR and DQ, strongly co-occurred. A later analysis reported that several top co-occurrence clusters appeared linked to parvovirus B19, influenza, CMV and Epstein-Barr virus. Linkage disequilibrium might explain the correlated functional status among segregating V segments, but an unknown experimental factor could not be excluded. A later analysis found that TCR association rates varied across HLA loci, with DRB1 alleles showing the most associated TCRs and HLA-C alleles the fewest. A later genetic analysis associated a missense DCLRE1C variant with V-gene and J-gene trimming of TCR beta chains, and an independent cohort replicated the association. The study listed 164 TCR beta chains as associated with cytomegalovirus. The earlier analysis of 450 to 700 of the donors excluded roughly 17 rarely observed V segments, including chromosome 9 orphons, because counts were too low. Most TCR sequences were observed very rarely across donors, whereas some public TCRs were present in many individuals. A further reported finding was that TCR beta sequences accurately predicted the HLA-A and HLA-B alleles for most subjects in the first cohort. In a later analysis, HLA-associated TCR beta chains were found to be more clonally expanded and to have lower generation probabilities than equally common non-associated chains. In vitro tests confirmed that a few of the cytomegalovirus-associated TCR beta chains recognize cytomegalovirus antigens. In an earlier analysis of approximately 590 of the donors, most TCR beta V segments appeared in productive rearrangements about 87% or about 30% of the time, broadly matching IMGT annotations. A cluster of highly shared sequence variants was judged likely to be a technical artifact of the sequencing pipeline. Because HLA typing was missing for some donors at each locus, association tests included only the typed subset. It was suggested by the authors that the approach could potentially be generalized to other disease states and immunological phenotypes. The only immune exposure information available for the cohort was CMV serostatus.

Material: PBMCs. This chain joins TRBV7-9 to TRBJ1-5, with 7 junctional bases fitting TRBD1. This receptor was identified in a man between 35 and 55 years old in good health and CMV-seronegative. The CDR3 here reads CASSRGTAGLNF. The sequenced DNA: TGTGCCAGCAGCCGGGGGACAGCTGGATTGAATTTT.